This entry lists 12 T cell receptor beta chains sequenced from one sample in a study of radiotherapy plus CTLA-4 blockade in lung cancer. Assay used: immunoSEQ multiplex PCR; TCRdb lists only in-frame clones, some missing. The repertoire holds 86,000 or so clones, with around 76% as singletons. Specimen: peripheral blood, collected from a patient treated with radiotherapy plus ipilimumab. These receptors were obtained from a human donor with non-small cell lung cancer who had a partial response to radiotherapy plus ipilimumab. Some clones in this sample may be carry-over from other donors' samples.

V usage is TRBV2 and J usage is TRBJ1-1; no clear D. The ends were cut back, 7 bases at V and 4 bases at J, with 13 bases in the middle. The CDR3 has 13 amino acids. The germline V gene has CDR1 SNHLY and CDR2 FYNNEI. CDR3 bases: TGTGCCAGCATAGGTCTTCGGGTCACTGAAGCTTTCTTT. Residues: CASIGLRVTEAFF. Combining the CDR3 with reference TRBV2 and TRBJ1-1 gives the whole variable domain EPEVTQTPSHQVTQMGQEVILRCVPISNHLYFYWYRQILGQKVEFLVSFYNNEISEKSEIFDDQFSVERPDGSNFTLKIRSTKLEDSAMYFCASIGLRVTEAFFGQGTRLTVV.

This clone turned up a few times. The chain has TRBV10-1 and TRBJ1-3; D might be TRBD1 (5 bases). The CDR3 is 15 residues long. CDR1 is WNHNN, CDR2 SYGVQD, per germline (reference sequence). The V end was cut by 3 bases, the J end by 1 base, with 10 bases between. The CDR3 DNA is TGCGCCAGCAGTGACCGCAGGGCATCTGGAAACACCATATATTTT. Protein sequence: CASSDRRASGNTIYF.

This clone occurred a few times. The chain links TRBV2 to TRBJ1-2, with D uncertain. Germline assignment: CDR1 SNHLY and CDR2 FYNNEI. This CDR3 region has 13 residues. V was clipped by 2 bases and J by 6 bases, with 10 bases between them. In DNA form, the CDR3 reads TGTGCCAGCAGTGAATGGCAGGTTGATGGCTACACCTTC. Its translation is CASSEWQVDGYTF.

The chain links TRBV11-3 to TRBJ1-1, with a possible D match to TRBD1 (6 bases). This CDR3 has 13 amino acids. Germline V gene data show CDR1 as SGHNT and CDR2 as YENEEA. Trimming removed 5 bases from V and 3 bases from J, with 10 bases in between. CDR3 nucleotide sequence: TGTGCCAGCAGCAAGGGGGGGTACACTGAAGCTTTCTTT. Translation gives CASSKGGYTEAFF.

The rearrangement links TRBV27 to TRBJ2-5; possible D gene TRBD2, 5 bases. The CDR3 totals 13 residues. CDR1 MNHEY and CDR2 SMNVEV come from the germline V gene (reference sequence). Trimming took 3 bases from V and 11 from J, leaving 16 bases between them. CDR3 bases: TGTGCCAGCAGTTTGGTTACGGGGTTGGAGCAGTACTTC. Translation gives CASSLVTGLEQYF.

The CDR3 protein is CASSPGLARGSYNEQFF. The CDR3 coding sequence is TGCGCCAGCAGCCCGGGACTAGCGAGAGGCTCCTACAATGAGCAGTTCTTC. The chain is built from TRBV5-1 and TRBJ2-1, with 10 bases lining up with TRBD2. The CDR3 loop spans 17 amino acids. The germline CDR1 and CDR2 sequences are SGHRS and YFSETQ. Trimming cost V 4 bases and J 0 bases; bases outside gene matches: 7.

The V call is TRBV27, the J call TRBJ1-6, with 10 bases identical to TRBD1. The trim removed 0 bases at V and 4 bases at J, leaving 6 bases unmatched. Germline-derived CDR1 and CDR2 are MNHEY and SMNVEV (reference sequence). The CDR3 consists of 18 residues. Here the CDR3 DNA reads TGTGCCAGCAGTTTATCTGGGACAGGGGCTTCGTATAATTCACCCCTCCACTTT. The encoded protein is CASSLSGTGASYNSPLHF.

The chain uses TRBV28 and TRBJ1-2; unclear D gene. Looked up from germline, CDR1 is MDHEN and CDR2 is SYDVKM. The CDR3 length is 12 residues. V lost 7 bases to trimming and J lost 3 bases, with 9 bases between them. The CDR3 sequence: CASNRQDYGYTF. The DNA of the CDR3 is TGTGCCAGCAATAGGCAGGACTATGGCTACACCTTC.

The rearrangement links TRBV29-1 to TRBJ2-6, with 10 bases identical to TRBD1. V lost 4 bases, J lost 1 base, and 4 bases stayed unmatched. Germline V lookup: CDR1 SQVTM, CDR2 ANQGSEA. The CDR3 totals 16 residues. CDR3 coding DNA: TGCAGCGTTGCAGACAGGGGGCAATCTGGGGCCAACGTCCTGACTTTC. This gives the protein CSVADRGQSGANVLTF.

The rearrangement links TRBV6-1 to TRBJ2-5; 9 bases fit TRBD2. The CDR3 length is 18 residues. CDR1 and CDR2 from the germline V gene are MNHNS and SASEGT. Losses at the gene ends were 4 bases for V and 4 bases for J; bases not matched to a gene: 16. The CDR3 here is CASSGQPRIAGDLETQYF. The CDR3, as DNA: TGTGCCAGCAGTGGGCAACCGAGGATAGCGGGGGACCTAGAGACCCAGTACTTC.

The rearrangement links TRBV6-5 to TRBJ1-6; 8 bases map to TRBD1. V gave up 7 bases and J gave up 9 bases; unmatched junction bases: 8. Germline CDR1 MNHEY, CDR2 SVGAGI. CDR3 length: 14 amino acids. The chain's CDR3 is CASKSRTGTSPLHF. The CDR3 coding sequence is TGTGCCAGCAAATCGAGGACAGGGACTTCACCCCTCCACTTT.

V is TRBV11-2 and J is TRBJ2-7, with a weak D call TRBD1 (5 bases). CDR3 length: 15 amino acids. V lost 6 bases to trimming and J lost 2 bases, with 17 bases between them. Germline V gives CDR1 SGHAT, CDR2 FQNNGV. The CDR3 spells CASSLDRKPTYEQYF. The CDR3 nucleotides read TGTGCCAGCAGTCTAGACAGAAAACCTACCTACGAGCAGTACTTC.